These 11 T cell receptor beta chains were all obtained from the same sample, sequenced in a study of beta chain features in type 1 diabetes. Findings and limits, study-wide: The study found moderately but significantly shorter TCRB CDR3s in all four CD4+ subsets of Type 1 diabetes patients.

Which antigens these TCRs recognize remains unknown. Expressed TCRB transcripts were sequenced, since all the RNA that had been isolated was reverse transcribed. Only in-frame clones appear in the TCRdb table, and some are missing; sequencing was by immunoSEQ multiplex PCR. The table shows around 140,000 clones, with about 12% occurring only once. Sample: central memory CD4+ T cells from blood. Receptors were obtained from a man aged 18-30 years with type 1 diabetes.

This clone has just a few counts. Other DNA sequences within the sample encode an identical CDR3. V and J are TRBV30 and TRBJ1-6, with 10 bases fitting TRBD1. This CDR3 spans 15 amino acids. Germline V gives CDR1 GTSNPN, CDR2 SVGIG (reference sequence). V shed 0 bases and J 7 bases; nucleotides not matched to a gene: 3. CDR3 nucleotides: TGTGCCTGGAGTGTATCGGGACAGGGGAATTCACCCCTCCACTTT. It is translated as CAWSVSGQGNSPLHF.

The V and J genes are TRBV6-1 and TRBJ1-5; D unclear. Germline V gives CDR1 MNHNS, CDR2 SASEGT. This CDR3 has 12 amino acids. Trimming removed 4 bases from V and 3 bases from J, with 4 bases in between. The CDR3 spells CASSGPNQPQHF. The CDR3 DNA reads as TGTGCCAGCAGTGGGCCCAATCAGCCCCAGCATTTT.

The gene calls are TRBV23-1 and TRBJ1-5; D may be TRBD1 (5 bases). TRBV23-1 is sorted into the ORF group, with uncertain function. The CDR3 sequence is 16 residues long. Trimming cost V 4 bases and J 1 base, with 14 bases left between them. The CDR3, as DNA: TGCGCCAGCAGTCGCGGAGGGAACAGGAGCAATCAGCCCCAGCATTTT. As protein: CASSRGGNRSNQPQHF.

The genes are TRBV30 and TRBJ1-3; D gene unclear. Trimming removed 2 bases from V and 4 bases from J, with 9 bases in between. Germline V CDR1 and CDR2: GTSNPN, SVGIG (reference sequence). The CDR3 has 13 amino acids. The DNA for the CDR3 is TGTGCCTGGAGTACCGGGGAAGGAAACACCATATATTTT. It is translated as CAWSTGEGNTIYF.

In this sample, this clone turned up a few times. The rearrangement joins TRBV7-2 to TRBJ1-1, with D tentatively TRBD1 (6 bases). V was pared by 5 bases and J by 0 bases, with 10 bases between. Germline V CDR1 and CDR2: SGHTA, FQGNSA. This CDR3 region has 14 residues. The chain's CDR3 is CASSPTGLNTEAFF. In DNA, the CDR3 is TGTGCCAGCAGCCCGACAGGTTTGAACACTGAAGCTTTCTTT. Full variable domain (rest looked up from reference TRBV7-2 and TRBJ1-1): GAGVSQSPSNKVTEKGKDVELRCDPISGHTALYWYRQSLGQGLEFLIYFQGNSAPDKSGLPSDRFSAERTGGSVSTLTIQRTQQEDSAVYLCASSPTGLNTEAFFGQGTRLTVV.

This clone was recorded many times. The chain carries TRBV7-9 and TRBJ1-5; no clear D gene. The ends were cut back, 1 base at V and 4 bases at J, with 11 bases in the middle. Germline-derived CDR1 and CDR2 are SEHNR and FQNEAQ (reference sequence). This CDR3 is built from 15 residues. CDR3 sequence reads: CASSLGVGTNQPQHF. CDR3 nucleotide sequence: TGTGCCAGCAGCTTAGGGGTCGGAACGAATCAGCCCCAGCATTTT. Filled out from reference TRBV7-9 and TRBJ1-5, the complete variable domain reads DTGVSQNPRHKITKRGQNVTFRCDPISEHNRLYWYRQTLGQGPEFLTYFQNEAQLEKSRLLSDRFSAERPKGSFSTLEIQRTEQGDSAMYLCASSLGVGTNQPQHFGDGTRLSIL.

The DNA for the CDR3 is TGTGCCAGCAGTGGTTCGGGGACTCGGGATTCACCCCTCCACTTT. Its protein product is CASSGSGTRDSPLHF. The rearrangement uses TRBV2 and TRBJ1-6; tentatively, D is TRBD1 (5 bases). Between the trimmed V and J ends, which lost 4 bases and 8 bases, there was a span of 15 bases. The CDR3 runs 15 residues. The germline V gene encodes CDR1 SNHLY and CDR2 FYNNEI.

This clone was seen more than once but under ten times. In DNA, the CDR3 is TGTGCCAGCAGCTTAAGGGCTAGCGGGGAGAATGAGCAGTTCTTC. It specifies CASSLRASGENEQFF. J is TRBJ2-1 and V is TRBV7-9, with 9 nucleotides matching TRBD2. CDR1 SEHNR and CDR2 FQNEAQ come from the germline V gene (reference sequence). The CDR3 is 15 residues long. The V segment lost 2 bases and the J segment 7 bases; nucleotides outside the gene matches: 6. Supplemented by reference TRBV7-9 and TRBJ2-1, the full variable domain reads DTGVSQNPRHKITKRGQNVTFRCDPISEHNRLYWYRQTLGQGPEFLTYFQNEAQLEKSRLLSDRFSAERPKGSFSTLEIQRTEQGDSAMYLCASSLRASGENEQFFGPGTRLTVL.

This clone was counted at least ten times. The gene calls are TRBV7-2 and TRBJ2-5, with 10 bases identical to TRBD2. The trim removed 2 bases at V and 2 bases at J, leaving 5 bases unmatched. Germline CDR1 is SGHTA and CDR2 is FQGNSA. This CDR3 is 16 amino acids long. CDR3 nucleotides: TGTGCCAGCAGCTTATGGGCTAGCGGGAGACAAGAGACCCAGTACTTC. Encoded protein: CASSLWASGRQETQYF. The whole variable domain, filled in from reference TRBV7-2 and TRBJ2-5, reads GAGVSQSPSNKVTEKGKDVELRCDPISGHTALYWYRQSLGQGLEFLIYFQGNSAPDKSGLPSDRFSAERTGGSVSTLTIQRTQQEDSAVYLCASSLWASGRQETQYFGPGTRLLVL.

The sample holds one count of this clone. This chain connects TRBV5-6 to TRBJ2-7; possibly TRBD1 or TRBD2 for D (5 bases each). Germline V gives CDR1 SGHDT, CDR2 YYEEEE. V gave up 4 bases and J gave up 0 bases, with 17 bases separating them. The CDR3 length is 16 residues. In nucleotides, the CDR3 is TGTGCCAGCAGCCCCGGGATGACAGAGAACTCCTACGAGCAGTACTTC. Its protein product is CASSPGMTENSYEQYF.

This clone has a count of ten or more. The J gene is TRBJ2-3, the V gene TRBV19; no firm D call. CDR3 length equals 12 residues. In germline, CDR1 is LNHDA, CDR2 SQIVND (reference sequence). Trimming left V 5 bases short and J 4 bases short, with 7 bases between. DNA of the CDR3: TGTGCCAGTAGTTCTCTCGCAGATACGCAGTATTTT. Residues: CASSSLADTQYF.